This T cell receptor beta chain was profiled in a study of shared clonotypes between healthy human individuals. Study-wide results and caveats: Sampling covered blood only; tissue repertoires likely differ.

This clone occurred a few times. Its target is not known. Produced via immunoSEQ multiplex PCR; TCRdb's table is partial and in-frame only. Counted here are more than 400,000 clones, roughly 80% occurring once; the ten biggest clones make up roughly 13%. The TCR was taken from a woman aged 40 to 50 in good health. Some clones in this sample may be carry-over from other donors' samples. The sequenced sample was PBMCs.

The CDR3 DNA is TGTGCCAGCAGTGAACAGGGGACAGGGGGTTTGCCCCAGCATTTT. Translated, it gives CASSEQGTGGLPQHF. The chain employs TRBV6-1 and TRBJ1-5, with 11 positions matching TRBD1. V dropped 2 bases and J dropped 9; count of bases not matched to a gene: 6. Germline V gene sequence: CDR1 MNHNS, CDR2 SASEGT. The CDR3 is made up of 15 amino acids.